This section outlines one TCR beta chain sequence together with its context. Its matching antigen is unknown. Negatively enriched CD4+ T cells were divided by CD45RA into naive and memory. Here immunoSEQ multiplex PCR was the method, and the copy in TCRdb shows in-frame clones only, minus some. The sample holds 850,000 to 1,100,000 clones, 60% to 85% seen once. Trimming removed 2 bases from V and 0 bases from J, with 8 bases in between. CDR3 size: 16 residues. Germline CDR1 MNHEY, CDR2 SVGAGI. This entry comes from a study of shared clonotypes between healthy human individuals. Looking at the study overall: Researchers assigned three CD4 naive, three CD4 memory, two CD8 naive and one CD8 memory plate to each donor. Whole-study results and caveats: It was only blood that was sampled, and tissue repertoires likely differ. Shared clonotypes across all four donors exceeded non-shared ones in generation probability.

V gene TRBV6-5 combines with J gene TRBJ2-6; D possibly corresponds to TRBD1 (6 bases). The source of this sequence is a man younger than 35 in good health. Some clones in this sample may be carry-over from other donors' samples. The sequencing input was memory CD4+ T cells from PBMCs. Sample subset: CD45RA-negative fraction. The CDR3 protein is CASSYRTASGANVLTF. CDR3 nucleotide sequence: TGTGCCAGCAGTTACAGGACAGCCTCTGGGGCCAACGTCCTGACTTTC.